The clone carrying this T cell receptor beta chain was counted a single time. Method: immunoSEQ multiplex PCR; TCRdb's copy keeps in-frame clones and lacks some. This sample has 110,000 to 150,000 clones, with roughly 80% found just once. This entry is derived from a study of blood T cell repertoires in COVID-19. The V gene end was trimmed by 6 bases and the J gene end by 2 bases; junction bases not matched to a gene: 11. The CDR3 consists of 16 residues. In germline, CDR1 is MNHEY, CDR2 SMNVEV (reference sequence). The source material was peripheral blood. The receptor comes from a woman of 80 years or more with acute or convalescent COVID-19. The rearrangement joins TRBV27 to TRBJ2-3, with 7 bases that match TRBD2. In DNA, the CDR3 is TGTGCCAGCAGCCCTATTGCGGGGGAGCCCACAGATACGCAGTATTTT. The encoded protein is CASSPIAGEPTDTQYF.